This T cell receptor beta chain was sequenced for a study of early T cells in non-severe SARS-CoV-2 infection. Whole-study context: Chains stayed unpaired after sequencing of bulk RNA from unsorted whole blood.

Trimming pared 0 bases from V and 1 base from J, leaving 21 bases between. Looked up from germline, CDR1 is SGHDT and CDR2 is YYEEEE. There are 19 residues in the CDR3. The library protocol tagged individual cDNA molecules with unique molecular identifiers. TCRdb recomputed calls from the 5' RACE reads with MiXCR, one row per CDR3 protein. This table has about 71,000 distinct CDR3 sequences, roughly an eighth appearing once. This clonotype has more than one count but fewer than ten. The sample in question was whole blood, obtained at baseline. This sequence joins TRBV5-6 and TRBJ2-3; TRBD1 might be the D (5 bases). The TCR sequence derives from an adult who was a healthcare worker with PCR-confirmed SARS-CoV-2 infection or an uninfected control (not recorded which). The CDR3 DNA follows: TGTGCCAGCAGCTTGGCCCGGCCGCGCAGGGTGGACCGCACAGATACGCAGTATTTT. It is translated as CASSLARPRRVDRTDTQYF.